This T cell receptor beta chain originates from a study of T cell responses to AZD1222 COVID-19 vaccine. Produced via immunoSEQ multiplex PCR; TCRdb's table is partial and in-frame only. The table includes more than 100,000 clones, roughly 88% detected once. Whole-study findings and limits: Seropositive status at baseline applied to only a handful of AZD1222 recipients. Donors were mostly white British, more females; clonal diversity possibly underestimated.

Points on this clone: As yet, its antigen is unknown.

CDR1 and CDR2 (germline): MDHEN, SYDVKM. The V gene lost 3 bases and the J gene lost 9 bases, with 12 bases spanning the gap. CDR3 length equals 14 residues. The chain recombines TRBV28 with TRBJ1-6; D is unclear. The starting material was peripheral blood, obtained on day 0 of AZD1222 vaccination. The receptor was isolated from an adult in good health. CDR3 in amino acids: CASSLGGTLSPLHF. The CDR3 DNA reads TGTGCCAGCAGTTTGGGTGGAACCCTTTCACCCCTCCACTTT.